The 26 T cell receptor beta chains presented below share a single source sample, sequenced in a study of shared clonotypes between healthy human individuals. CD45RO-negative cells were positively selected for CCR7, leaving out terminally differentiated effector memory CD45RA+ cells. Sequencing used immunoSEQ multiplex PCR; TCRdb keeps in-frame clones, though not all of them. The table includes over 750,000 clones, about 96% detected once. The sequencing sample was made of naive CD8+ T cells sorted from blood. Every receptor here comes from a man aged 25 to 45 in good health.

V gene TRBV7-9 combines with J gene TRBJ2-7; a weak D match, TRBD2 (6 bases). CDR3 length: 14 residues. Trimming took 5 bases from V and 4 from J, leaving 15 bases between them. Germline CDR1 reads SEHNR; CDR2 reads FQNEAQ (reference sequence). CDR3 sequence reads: CASSAGAGTYEQYF. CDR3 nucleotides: TGTGCCAGCAGCGCCGGGGCGGGGACTTACGAGCAGTACTTC. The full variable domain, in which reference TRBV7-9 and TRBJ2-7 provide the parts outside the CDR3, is DTGVSQNPRHKITKRGQNVTFRCDPISEHNRLYWYRQTLGQGPEFLTYFQNEAQLEKSRLLSDRFSAERPKGSFSTLEIQRTEQGDSAMYLCASSAGAGTYEQYFGPGTRLTVT.

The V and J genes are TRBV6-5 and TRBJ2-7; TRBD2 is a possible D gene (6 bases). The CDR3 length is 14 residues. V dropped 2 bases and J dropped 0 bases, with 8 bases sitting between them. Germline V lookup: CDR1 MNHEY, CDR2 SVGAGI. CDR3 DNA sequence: TGTGCCAGCAGTTACGTCGGGAGCTCCTACGAGCAGTACTTC. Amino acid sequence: CASSYVGSSYEQYF.

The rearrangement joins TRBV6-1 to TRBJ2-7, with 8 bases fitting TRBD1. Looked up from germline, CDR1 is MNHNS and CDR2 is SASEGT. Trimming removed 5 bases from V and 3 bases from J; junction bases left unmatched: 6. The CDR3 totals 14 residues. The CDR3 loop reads CASSLTGVVYEQYF. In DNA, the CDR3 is TGTGCCAGCAGTTTGACAGGGGTAGTCTACGAGCAGTACTTC.

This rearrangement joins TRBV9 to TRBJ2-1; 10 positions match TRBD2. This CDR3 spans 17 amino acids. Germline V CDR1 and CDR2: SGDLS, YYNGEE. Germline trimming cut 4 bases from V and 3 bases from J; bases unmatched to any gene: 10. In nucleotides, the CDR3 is TGTGCCAGCAGCCCCCTAGCGGGAGCGATCCTCTACAATGAGCAGTTCTTC. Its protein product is CASSPLAGAILYNEQFF. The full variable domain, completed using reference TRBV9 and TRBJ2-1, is DSGVTQTPKHLITATGQRVTLRCSPRSGDLSVYWYQQSLDQGLQFLIQYYNGEERAKGNILERFSAQQFPDLHSELNLSSLELGDSALYFCASSPLAGAILYNEQFFGPGTRLTVL.

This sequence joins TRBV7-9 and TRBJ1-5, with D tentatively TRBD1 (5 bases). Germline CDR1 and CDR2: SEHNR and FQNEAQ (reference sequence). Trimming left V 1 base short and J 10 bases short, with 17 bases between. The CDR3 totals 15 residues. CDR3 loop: CASSLVSGGGSPQHF. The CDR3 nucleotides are TGTGCCAGCAGCTTAGTATCCGGCGGGGGGAGCCCCCAGCATTTT.

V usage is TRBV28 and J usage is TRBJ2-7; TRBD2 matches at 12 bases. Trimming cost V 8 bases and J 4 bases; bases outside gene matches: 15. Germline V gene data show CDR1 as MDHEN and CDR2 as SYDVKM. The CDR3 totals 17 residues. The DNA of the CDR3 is TGTGCCAGCTTGGGAGGATGGACCGGACTAGCGGGATACGAGCAGTACTTC. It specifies CASLGGWTGLAGYEQYF.

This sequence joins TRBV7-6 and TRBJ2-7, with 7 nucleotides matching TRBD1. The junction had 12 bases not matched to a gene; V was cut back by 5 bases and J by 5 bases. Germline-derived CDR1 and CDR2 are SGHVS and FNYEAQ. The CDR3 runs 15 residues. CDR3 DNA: TGTGCCAGCAGCGCGCTCGGGGTAGGGGGCCACGAGCAGTACTTC. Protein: CASSALGVGGHEQYF. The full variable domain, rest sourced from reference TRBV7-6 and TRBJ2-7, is GAGVSQSPRYKVTKRGQDVALRCDPISGHVSLYWYRQALGQGPEFLTYFNYEAQQDKSGLPNDRFSAERPEGSISTLTIQRTEQRDSAMYRCASSALGVGGHEQYFGPGTRLTVT.

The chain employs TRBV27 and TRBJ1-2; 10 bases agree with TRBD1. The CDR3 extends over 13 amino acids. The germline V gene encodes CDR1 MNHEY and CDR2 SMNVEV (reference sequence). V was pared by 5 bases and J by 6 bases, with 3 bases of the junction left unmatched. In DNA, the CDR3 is TGTGCCAGCAGTAGACAGGGGGCCCATGGCTACACCTTC. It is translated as CASSRQGAHGYTF.

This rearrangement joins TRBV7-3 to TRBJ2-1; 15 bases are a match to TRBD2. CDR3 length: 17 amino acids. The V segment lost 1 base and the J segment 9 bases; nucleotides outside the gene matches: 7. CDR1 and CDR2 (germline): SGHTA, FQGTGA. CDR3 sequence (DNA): TGTGCCAGCAGCTTAAAGGGACTAGCGGGAGGCCGGGGTGAGCAGTTCTTC. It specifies CASSLKGLAGGRGEQFF.

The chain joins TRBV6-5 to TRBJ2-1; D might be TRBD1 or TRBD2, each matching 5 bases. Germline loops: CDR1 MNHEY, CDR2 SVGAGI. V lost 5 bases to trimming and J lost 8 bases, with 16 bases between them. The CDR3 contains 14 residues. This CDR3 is CASSPGPLSDEQFF. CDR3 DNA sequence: TGTGCCAGCAGTCCGGGACCGCTCTCGGATGAGCAGTTCTTC.

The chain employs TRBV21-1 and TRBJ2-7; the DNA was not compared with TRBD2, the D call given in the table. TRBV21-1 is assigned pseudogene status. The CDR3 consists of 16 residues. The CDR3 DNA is TGTGCCAGCAGCAATCCCGAGCGGGACGTAGACTACGAGCAGTACTTC. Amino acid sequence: CASSNPERDVDYEQYF.

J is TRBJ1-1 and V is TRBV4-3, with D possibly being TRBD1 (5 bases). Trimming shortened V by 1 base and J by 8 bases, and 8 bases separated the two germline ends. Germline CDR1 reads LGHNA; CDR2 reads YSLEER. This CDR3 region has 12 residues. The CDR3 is CASSQVGREAFF. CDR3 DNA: TGCGCCAGCAGCCAAGTGGGGCGGGAAGCTTTCTTT.

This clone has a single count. The CDR3 DNA sequence: TGTGCCAGCAGCCCCACCGGGACATACCCTCAAGAGACCCAGTACTTC. Its protein product is CASSPTGTYPQETQYF. The chain has TRBV7-2 and TRBJ2-5; maybe TRBD1 (6 bases). Trimming stripped 5 bases from V and 2 bases from J, with 18 bases between. From germline, CDR1 is SGHTA and CDR2 FQGNSA. The CDR3 extends over 16 amino acids.

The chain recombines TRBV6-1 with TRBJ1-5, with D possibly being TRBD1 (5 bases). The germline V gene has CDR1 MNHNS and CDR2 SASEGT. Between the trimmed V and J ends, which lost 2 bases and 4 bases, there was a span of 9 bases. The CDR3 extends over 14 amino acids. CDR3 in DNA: TGTGCCAGCAGTGAACGGGGGGGGAATCAGCCCCAGCATTTT. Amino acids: CASSERGGNQPQHF.

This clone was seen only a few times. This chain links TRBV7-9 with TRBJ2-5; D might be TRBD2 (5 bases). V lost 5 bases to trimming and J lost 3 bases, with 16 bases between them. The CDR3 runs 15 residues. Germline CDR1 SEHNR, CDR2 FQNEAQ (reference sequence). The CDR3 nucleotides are TGTGCCAGCAGCCGTGTAGGAGGAACCGAAGAGACCCAGTACTTC. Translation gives CASSRVGGTEETQYF.

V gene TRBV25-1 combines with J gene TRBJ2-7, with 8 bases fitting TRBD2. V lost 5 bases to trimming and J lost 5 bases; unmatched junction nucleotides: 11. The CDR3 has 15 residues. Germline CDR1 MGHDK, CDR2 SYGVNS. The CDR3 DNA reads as TGTGCCAGCAGTTTCTCCGCGGGAGGTCACAACGAGCAGTACTTC. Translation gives CASSFSAGGHNEQYF.

The CDR3 nucleotides read TGCGCCAGCAGCTTAAGGCCAGCGGGAGGGCGGTCCGATACGCAGTATTTT. Translating it yields CASSLRPAGGRSDTQYF. The rearrangement uses TRBV5-1 and TRBJ2-3; 10 bases line up with TRBD2. From germline, CDR1 is SGHRS and CDR2 YFSETQ. The CDR3 has 17 amino acids. J lost 6 bases, V lost 2 bases, and 12 bases had no gene match.

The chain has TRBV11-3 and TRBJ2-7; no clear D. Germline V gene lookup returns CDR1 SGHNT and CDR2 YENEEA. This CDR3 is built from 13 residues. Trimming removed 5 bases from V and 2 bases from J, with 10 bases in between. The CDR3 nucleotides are TGTGCCAGCAGCCGGCACACTACCTACGAGCAGTACTTC. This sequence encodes CASSRHTTYEQYF.

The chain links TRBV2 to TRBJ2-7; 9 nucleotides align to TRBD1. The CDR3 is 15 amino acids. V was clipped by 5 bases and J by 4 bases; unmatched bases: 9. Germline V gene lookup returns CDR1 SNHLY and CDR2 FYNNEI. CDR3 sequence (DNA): TGTGCCAGCAGTTCTACAGGGGGCAGGGTTTACGAGCAGTACTTC. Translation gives CASSSTGGRVYEQYF.

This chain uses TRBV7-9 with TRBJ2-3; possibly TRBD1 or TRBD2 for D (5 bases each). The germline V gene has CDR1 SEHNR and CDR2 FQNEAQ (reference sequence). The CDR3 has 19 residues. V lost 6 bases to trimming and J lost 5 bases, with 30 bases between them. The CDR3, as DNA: TGTGCCAGCAGGCACCCACCGGACCAGCCCTCACAGGCGGGAGATACGCAGTATTTT. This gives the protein CASRHPPDQPSQAGDTQYF.

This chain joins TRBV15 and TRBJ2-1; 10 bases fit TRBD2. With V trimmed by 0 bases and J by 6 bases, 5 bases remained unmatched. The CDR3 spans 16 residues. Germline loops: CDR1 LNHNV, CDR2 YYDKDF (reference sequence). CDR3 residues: CATSRESAGGLNEQFF. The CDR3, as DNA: TGTGCCACCAGCAGAGAGTCAGCGGGAGGGCTCAATGAGCAGTTCTTC.

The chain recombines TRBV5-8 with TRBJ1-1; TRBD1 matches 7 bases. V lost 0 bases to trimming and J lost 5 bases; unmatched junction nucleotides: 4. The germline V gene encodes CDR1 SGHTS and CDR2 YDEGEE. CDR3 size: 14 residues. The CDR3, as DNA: TGTGCCAGCAGCTTGGGACAGGGTTTTACTGAAGCTTTCTTT. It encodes CASSLGQGFTEAFF.

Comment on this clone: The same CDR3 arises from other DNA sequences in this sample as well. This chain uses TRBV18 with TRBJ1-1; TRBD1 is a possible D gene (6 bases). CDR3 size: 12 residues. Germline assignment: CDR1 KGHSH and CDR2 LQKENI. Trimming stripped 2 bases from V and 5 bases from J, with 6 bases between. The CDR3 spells CASSPTGTEAFF. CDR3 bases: TGTGCCAGCTCACCAACAGGGACTGAAGCTTTCTTT.

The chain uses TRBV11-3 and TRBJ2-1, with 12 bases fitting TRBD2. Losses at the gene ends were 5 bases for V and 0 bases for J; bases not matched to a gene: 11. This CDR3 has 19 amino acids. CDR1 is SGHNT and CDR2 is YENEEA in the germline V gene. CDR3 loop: CASSPASGRAGSSYNEQFF. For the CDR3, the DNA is TGTGCCAGCAGCCCGGCTAGCGGGAGGGCTGGTAGCTCCTACAATGAGCAGTTCTTC.

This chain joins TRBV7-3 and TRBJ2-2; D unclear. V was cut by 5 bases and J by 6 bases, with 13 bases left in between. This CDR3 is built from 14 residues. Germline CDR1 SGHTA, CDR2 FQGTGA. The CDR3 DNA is TGTGCCAGCAGCCAGAGCGCCCGAGCCGGGGAGCTGTTTTTT. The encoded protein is CASSQSARAGELFF.

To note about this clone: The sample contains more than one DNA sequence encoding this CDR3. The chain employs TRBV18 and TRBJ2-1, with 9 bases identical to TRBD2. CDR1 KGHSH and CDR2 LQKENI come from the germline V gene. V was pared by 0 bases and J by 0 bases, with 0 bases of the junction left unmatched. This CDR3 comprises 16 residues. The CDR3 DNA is TGTGCCAGCTCACCACCTAGCGGGGGCTCCTACAATGAGCAGTTCTTC. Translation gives CASSPPSGGSYNEQFF.